This TCR beta chain stems from a study of T-cell memory formation after mild COVID-19. Overall study context: Each donor largely had its own TCR clusters. General observations from the study: Among contracting clones, CD4+ were mainly CM/EM and CD8+ enriched in EMRA. A balance of CD4 and CD8 characterized clones contracting day 15 to 85, whereas later expanders leaned CD4+.

The CDR3 contains 17 residues. Trimming cost V 0 bases and J 7 bases, with 19 bases left between them. CDR1 MGHRA and CDR2 YSYEKL come from the germline V gene. Note on this clonotype: The antigen remains undetermined.

TCRdb used MiXCR to reprocess the 5' RACE reads, holding one entry per CDR3 protein. The profile shows hundreds of thousands of distinct CDR3 sequences, roughly 15% of them singletons. The receptor's source is a man between 18 and 29 years old who had mild COVID-19 (a few samples of this study predate the infection). Cell type and time point are not known. The sequenced sample was PBMCs or a T cell subset sorted from them (not recorded which). The chain has TRBV4-1 and TRBJ1-5; no reliable D call. CDR3 sequence (DNA): TGCGCCAGCAGCCAAGACGAGAGCAATCCCATGAGGCAGCCCCAGCATTTT. This codes for CASSQDESNPMRQPQHF.